This T cell receptor (beta chain) was identified in a study of T cell changes during pregnancy in multiple sclerosis. This CDR3 spans 12 amino acids. The V and J ends lost 7 bases and 7 bases respectively, with 14 bases between them. CDR1 is SQVTM, CDR2 ANQGSEA, per germline. Assay used: immunoSEQ multiplex PCR; TCRdb lists only in-frame clones, some missing. The sample includes about 25,000 clones, 85% to 90% of them seen just once. The input for sequencing was CD4+ T cells from peripheral blood mononuclear cells, taken in the second trimester of pregnancy. This clonotype was obtained from a female donor in good health, enrolled as a control in a pregnancy study. V is TRBV29-1 and J is TRBJ2-1; maybe TRBD1 (5 bases). DNA for the CDR3: TGCAGCGCCGAGCAGGGTGGGAATGAGCAGTTCTTC. Protein sequence: CSAEQGGNEQFF.